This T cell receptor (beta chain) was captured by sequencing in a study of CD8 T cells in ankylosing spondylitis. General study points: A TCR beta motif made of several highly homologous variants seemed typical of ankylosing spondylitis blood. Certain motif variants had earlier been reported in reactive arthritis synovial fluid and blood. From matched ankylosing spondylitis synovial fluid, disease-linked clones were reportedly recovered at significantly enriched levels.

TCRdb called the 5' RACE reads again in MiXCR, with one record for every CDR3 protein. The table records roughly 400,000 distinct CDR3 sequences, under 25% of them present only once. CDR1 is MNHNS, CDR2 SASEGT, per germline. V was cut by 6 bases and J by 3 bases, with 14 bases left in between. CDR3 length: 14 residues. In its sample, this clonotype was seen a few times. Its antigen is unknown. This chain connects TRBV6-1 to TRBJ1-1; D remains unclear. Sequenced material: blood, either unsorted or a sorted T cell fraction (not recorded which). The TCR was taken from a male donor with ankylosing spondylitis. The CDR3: CASSRGAVDTEAFF. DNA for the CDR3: TGTGCCAGCAGCCGTGGAGCCGTGGACACTGAAGCTTTCTTT.